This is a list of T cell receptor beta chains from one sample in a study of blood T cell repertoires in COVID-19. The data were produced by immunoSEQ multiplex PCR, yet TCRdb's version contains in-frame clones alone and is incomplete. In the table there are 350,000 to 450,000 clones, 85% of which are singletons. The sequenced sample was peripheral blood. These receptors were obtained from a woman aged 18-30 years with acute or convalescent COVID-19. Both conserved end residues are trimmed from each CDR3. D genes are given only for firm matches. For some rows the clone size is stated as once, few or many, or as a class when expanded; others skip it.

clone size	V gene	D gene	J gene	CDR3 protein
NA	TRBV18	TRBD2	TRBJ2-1	ASSPPQASGGPYNEQF
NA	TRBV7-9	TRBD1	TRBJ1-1	ASSLAQVYRGTEAF
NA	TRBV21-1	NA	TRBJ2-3	ASSKGGSKHTDTQY
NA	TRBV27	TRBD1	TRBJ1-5	ASSAFDRGRNQPQH
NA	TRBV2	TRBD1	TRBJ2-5	ASTRQGTETQY
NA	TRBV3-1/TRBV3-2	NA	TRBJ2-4	ASSQLSDLAKNIQY
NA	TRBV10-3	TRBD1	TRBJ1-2	AISETGGTDGYT
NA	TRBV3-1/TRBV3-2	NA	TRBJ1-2	ASSQDYRGGRNT
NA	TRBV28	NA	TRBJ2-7	ASSLQSYEQY
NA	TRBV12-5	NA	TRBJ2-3	ASGPPGIGITDTQY
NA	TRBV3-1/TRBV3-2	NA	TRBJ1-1	ASSQLNRGTEAF
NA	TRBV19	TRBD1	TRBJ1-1	ASTPQGARNTEAF
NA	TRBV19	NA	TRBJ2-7	ASSITRGYEQY
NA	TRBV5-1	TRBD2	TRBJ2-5	ASMAGDKKGQETQY
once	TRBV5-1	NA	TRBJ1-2	ASSLERGAYGYT
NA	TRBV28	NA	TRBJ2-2	ASSSTGPSAGWVTGELF
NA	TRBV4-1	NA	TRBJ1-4	ASSPRFAPTNEKLF
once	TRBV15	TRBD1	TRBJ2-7	ATSSKGTGSYEQY
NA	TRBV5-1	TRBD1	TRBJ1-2	AKPNAGTGIYGYT
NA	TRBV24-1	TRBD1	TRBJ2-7	ASGTAQPPYEQY
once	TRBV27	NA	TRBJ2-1	ASSSGGNEQF
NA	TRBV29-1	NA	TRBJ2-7	SVELTRSYEQY
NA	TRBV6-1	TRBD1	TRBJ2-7	ASSEGSGGLTYEQY
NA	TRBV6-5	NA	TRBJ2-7	ASSYSEEYSYEQY
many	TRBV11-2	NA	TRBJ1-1	ASSPSTGNTEAF
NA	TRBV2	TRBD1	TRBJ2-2	ASSYDRGLGYTGELF
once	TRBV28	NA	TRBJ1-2	ASSLSGSNYGYT
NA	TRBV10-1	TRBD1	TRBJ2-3	ASSESGTGGTDTQY
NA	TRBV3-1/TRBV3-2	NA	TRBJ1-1	ASSPGVNTEAF
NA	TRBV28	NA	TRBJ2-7	ASSEPGLGYGEQY
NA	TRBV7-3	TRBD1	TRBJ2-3	ASSSTGQGDTQY
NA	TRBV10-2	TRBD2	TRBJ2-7	ASRGLAGGPYEQY
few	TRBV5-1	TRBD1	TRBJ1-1	ASSLVPSTGDIG
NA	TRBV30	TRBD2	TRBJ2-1	AWRTSGGDNEQF
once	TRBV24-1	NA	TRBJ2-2	ATSDLGGTGELF
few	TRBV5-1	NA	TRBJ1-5	ASSLGVGGQPQH
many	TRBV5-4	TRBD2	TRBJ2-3	ASSQRSSGGPGDTQY
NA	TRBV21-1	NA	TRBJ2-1	ASSRGLPENNNEQF
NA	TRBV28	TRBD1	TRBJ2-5	ASSPSPGQGGETQY
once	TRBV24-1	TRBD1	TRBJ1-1	ATRSGTGGRTEAF
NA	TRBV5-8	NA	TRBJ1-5	ASSVPKAGEHPQH
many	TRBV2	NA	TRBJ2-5	ASRERGKGETQY
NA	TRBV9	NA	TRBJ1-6	ASSVATGGAVNSPLH
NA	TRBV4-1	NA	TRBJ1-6	ASSQTRGSSYNSPLH
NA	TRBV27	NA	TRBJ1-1	ASSARGITEAF
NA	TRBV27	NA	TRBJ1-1	ASSLNGVTEAF
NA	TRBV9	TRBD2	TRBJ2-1	ASSVGGGQTREQF
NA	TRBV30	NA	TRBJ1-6	AWSTGKYNSPLH
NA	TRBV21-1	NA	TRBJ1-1	ASSKEVTMNTEAF
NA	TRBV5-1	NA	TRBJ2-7	ASSLDAGPYEQY
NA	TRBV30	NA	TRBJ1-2	AWRAWGYT
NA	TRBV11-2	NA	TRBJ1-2	ASSQLRGDYGYT